The sequence of this T cell receptor beta chain was determined in a study of somatic mutations in cytotoxic T cells in rheumatoid arthritis. In regard to this clone: The antigen is unknown.

Sequenced by immunoSEQ multiplex PCR; TCRdb stores in-frame clones only, minus some. Altogether around 19,000 clones are present, about 85% being singletons, with the ten largest covering roughly an eighth. The CDR3 covers 13 residues. Germline-derived CDR1 and CDR2 are SGDLS and YYNGEE. Trimming shortened V by 4 bases and J by 8 bases, and 13 bases separated the two germline ends. Study results and caveats: Of more than 60 patients, 7 to 9 had a largest CD8+ clone that exceeded 20% of CD8+ cells. The CD8+ clonality of rheumatoid arthritis patients increased with age, whereas that of healthy controls did not.

The sequenced sample consisted of CD8+ T cells sorted from blood. V and J are TRBV9 and TRBJ2-1, with D unclear. The TCR was taken from an adult with rheumatoid arthritis. The CDR3 reads CASSPRVGHEQFF. Here the CDR3 DNA reads TGTGCCAGCAGCCCCCGTGTGGGCCATGAGCAGTTCTTC.